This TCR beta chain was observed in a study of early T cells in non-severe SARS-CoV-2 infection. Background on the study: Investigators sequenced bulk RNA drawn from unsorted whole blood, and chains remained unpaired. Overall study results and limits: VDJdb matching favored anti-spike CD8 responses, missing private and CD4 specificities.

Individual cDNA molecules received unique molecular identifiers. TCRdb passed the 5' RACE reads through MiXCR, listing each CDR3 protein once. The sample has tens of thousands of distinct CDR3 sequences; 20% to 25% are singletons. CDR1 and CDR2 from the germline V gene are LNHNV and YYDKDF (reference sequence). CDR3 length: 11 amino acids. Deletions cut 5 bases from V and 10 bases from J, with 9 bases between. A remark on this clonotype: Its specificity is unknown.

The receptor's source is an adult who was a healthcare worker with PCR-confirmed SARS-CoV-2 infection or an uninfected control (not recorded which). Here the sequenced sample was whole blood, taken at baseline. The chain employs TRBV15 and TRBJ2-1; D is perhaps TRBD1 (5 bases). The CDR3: CATSLQGEQFF. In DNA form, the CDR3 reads TGTGCCACCAGCCTTCAGGGCGAGCAGTTCTTC.